Shown below are 13 T cell receptor beta chains from a single sample sequenced in a study of CD8 T cells in Susac syndrome. RNA, at about 0.45 to 1 ug, was reverse transcribed with random hexamers. One entry per CDR3 protein, called by TCRdb with MiXCR from the immunoSEQ multiplex PCR reads. The data contain around 200,000 distinct CDR3 sequences, around 93% of them singletons. The source material was CD4+ T cells from PBMCs. Receptors were obtained from a human donor with multiple sclerosis.

The chain is built from TRBV29-1 and TRBJ2-3; 10 bases are a match to TRBD2. The germline V gene has CDR1 SQVTM and CDR2 ANQGSEA. The ends lost 7 bases at V and 1 base at J; junction bases unmatched: 14. The CDR3 runs to 17 residues. CDR3 amino acids: CSAAGLAGASGTDTQYF. The CDR3 DNA sequence: TGCAGCGCTGCGGGGCTAGCGGGGGCCTCGGGCACAGATACGCAGTATTTT.

The chain recombines TRBV2 with TRBJ2-7; D ambiguous. CDR3 length equals 12 residues. Trimming took off 5 bases at V and 0 bases at J, with 5 bases between the two ends. Germline CDR1 is SNHLY and CDR2 is FYNNEI. This chain's CDR3 is CASSFPSYEQYV. The CDR3 bases are TGTGCCAGCAGTTTCCCCTCCTACGAGCAGTACGTC.

The rearrangement uses TRBV29-1 and TRBJ2-5; 7 nucleotides line up with TRBD1. Trimming removed 4 bases from V and 2 bases from J; junction bases left unmatched: 7. This CDR3 spans 14 amino acids. CDR1 is SQVTM and CDR2 is ANQGSEA in the germline V gene. The CDR3 sequence: CSVVQTGKQETQYF. CDR3 nucleotide sequence: TGCAGCGTTGTCCAGACAGGGAAACAAGAGACCCAGTACTTC. The full variable domain, its missing parts supplied by reference TRBV29-1 and TRBJ2-5, is SAVISQKPSRDICQRGTSLTIQCQVDSQVTMMFWYRQQPGQSLTLIATANQGSEATYESGFVIDKFPISRPNLTFSTLTVSNMSPEDSSIYLCSVVQTGKQETQYFGPGTRLLVL.

V usage is TRBV7-9 and J usage is TRBJ2-7, with a tentative D call TRBD1 (7 bases). The germline V gene encodes CDR1 SEHNR and CDR2 FQNEAQ (reference sequence). This CDR3 is 15 amino acids long. V lost 1 base to trimming and J lost 2 bases, with 12 bases between them. The CDR3 region has the DNA TGTGCCAGCAGCTTAGTCAGGGGGGCTGCCTACGAGCAGTACTTC. It is translated as CASSLVRGAAYEQYF.

The chain links TRBV7-9 to TRBJ2-3; the match to TRBD2 covers 7 bases. Germline V gene sequence: CDR1 SEHNR, CDR2 FQNEAQ (reference sequence). V shed 10 bases and J 6 bases; nucleotides not matched to a gene: 13. CDR3 length: 14 amino acids. The CDR3 coding sequence is TGTGCCACCGGCGCGGGGGAGAAGGGGGATACGCAGTATTTT. As protein: CATGAGEKGDTQYF.

This clonotype appeared once. The chain uses TRBV20-1 and TRBJ2-4, with a possible D match to TRBD2 (7 bases). This CDR3 contains 16 residues. Germline-derived CDR1 and CDR2 are DFQATT and SNEGSKA (reference sequence). Trimming shortened V by 5 bases and J by 1 base, and 18 bases separated the two germline ends. CDR3 nucleotides: TGCAGTGCTCACTCCAACAGGGAGGGGGCCAAAAACATTCAGTACTTC. It yields the protein CSAHSNREGAKNIQYF.

The gene calls are TRBV12-3 or TRBV12-4 and TRBJ2-7; D is perhaps TRBD2 (5 bases). This CDR3 has 13 amino acids. Trimming removed 3 bases at V and 2 bases at J, with 8 bases between. CDR3 coding DNA: TGTGCCAGCAGTTTCGGGGATACCTACGAGCAGTACTTC. Protein sequence: CASSFGDTYEQYF.

The chain couples TRBV30 to TRBJ1-1, with D possibly being TRBD1 (6 bases). The CDR3 runs to 14 residues. Looked up from germline, CDR1 is GTSNPN and CDR2 is SVGIG (reference sequence). Trimming removed 2 bases from V and 1 base from J, with 11 bases in between. CDR3 sequence reads: CAWSPGTSNTEAFF. In DNA, the CDR3 is TGTGCCTGGAGTCCAGGGACATCGAACACTGAAGCTTTCTTT.

The chain combines TRBV6-2 or TRBV6-3 with TRBJ2-1, with a weak D call TRBD1 (5 bases). The CDR3 runs to 16 residues. V gave up 2 bases and J gave up 1 base, with 12 bases separating them. Per the germline V gene, CDR1 is MNHEY and CDR2 is SVGEGT. The CDR3 loop is CASSYRRVLSYNEQFF. CDR3 nucleotide sequence: TGTGCCAGCAGTTACCGCAGGGTATTGTCCTACAATGAGCAGTTCTTC.

The chain recombines TRBV20-1 with TRBJ2-5, with D perhaps TRBD1 or TRBD2 (7 bases each). The V end lost 6 bases, the J end lost 10 bases, and 18 bases lay between the germline ends. Germline CDR1 and CDR2: DFQATT and SNEGSKA (reference sequence). The CDR3 has 12 amino acids. The DNA of the CDR3 is TGCAGTGCCACCGGACAGGAGCGGGACCAGTACTTC. Amino acids: CSATGQERDQYF.

CDR3 residues: CASSLRTGGSGANVLTF. CDR3 in DNA: TGTGCCAGCAGCTTGAGGACAGGGGGCTCTGGGGCCAACGTCCTGACTTTC. This chain connects TRBV7-2 to TRBJ2-6; TRBD1 matches 10 bases. This CDR3 has 17 amino acids. V shed 3 bases and J 0 bases; nucleotides not matched to a gene: 2. Germline-derived CDR1 and CDR2 are SGHTA and FQGNSA.

J is TRBJ2-1 and V is TRBV20-1; 8 nucleotides align to TRBD1. The CDR3 is 13 residues long. Looked up from germline, CDR1 is DFQATT and CDR2 is SNEGSKA (reference sequence). The CDR3: CSLHQGAFNEQFF. DNA of the CDR3: TGCAGCCTGCATCAGGGGGCTTTCAATGAGCAGTTCTTC.

The gene calls are TRBV7-2 and TRBJ2-7; 7 positions match TRBD2. Unmatched junction bases numbered 16, after V lost 4 bases and J lost 7 bases. CDR1 is SGHTA, CDR2 FQGNSA, per germline. The CDR3 runs to 16 residues. CDR3 sequence (DNA): TGTGCCAGCAGCTCCCGGAGGCATGGGGACTACGGGGAGCAGTACTTC. This codes for CASSSRRHGDYGEQYF. Full variable domain (missing parts from reference TRBV7-2 and TRBJ2-7): GAGVSQSPSNKVTEKGKDVELRCDPISGHTALYWYRQSLGQGLEFLIYFQGNSAPDKSGLPSDRFSAERTGGSVSTLTIQRTQQEDSAVYLCASSSRRHGDYGEQYFGPGTRLTVT.